Listed here are 20 T cell receptor beta chains from one sample, sequenced in a study of cytotoxic CD8 clonotypes in ibrutinib-treated CLL. The protocol was immunoSEQ multiplex PCR, while the TCRdb copy is restricted to in-frame clones and leaves out a portion. The table lists about 330,000 clones, around 66% of them singletons. This sample comprised PBMCs, obtained after 36 months of ibrutinib treatment. These TCRs come from a human donor with chronic lymphocytic leukemia.

This clone was picked up a small number of times. The chain couples TRBV27 to TRBJ1-2; 10 positions match TRBD1. J lost 7 bases, V lost 5 bases, and 10 bases had no gene match. CDR1 MNHEY and CDR2 SMNVEV come from the germline V gene (reference sequence). CDR3 length: 15 amino acids. The CDR3: CASSLYRDRGLGYTF. The CDR3 DNA follows: TGTGCCAGCAGTCTCTACCGGGACAGGGGCCTTGGCTACACCTTC.

CDR3 sequence: CASRKTSGRAVFTDTQYF. The CDR3 DNA reads as TGTGCCAGCAGAAAGACTAGCGGGAGGGCGGTTTTCACAGATACGCAGTATTTT. V gene TRBV11-2 combines with J gene TRBJ2-3; 14 bases are a match to TRBD2. The V gene end was trimmed by 6 bases and the J gene end by 2 bases; junction bases not matched to a gene: 10. Germline lookup yields CDR1 SGHAT and CDR2 FQNNGV. The CDR3 runs to 18 residues.

This clone was counted a few times. The V and J genes are TRBV19 and TRBJ2-7; 7 nucleotides line up with TRBD1. The germline V gene encodes CDR1 LNHDA and CDR2 SQIVND (reference sequence). Losses at the gene ends were 1 base for V and 4 bases for J; bases not matched to a gene: 4. The CDR3 has 14 amino acids. The CDR3 DNA reads TGTGCCAGTAGTATAGCGGGACAGATGTACGAGCAGTACTTC. It codes for CASSIAGQMYEQYF.

The genes are TRBV5-1 and TRBJ2-2, with D perhaps assigned TRBD1 or TRBD2 (5 bases each). Deletions cut 0 bases from V and 6 bases from J, with 9 bases between. Germline V lookup: CDR1 SGHRS, CDR2 YFSETQ. The CDR3 consists of 14 residues. CDR3 nucleotide sequence: TGCGCCAGCAGCTTGGTAGTGGGGGCCGGGGAGCTGTTTTTT. It yields the protein CASSLVVGAGELFF.

This clone showed up just once. The chain combines TRBV29-1 with TRBJ2-1; 11 bases map to TRBD1. Trimming removed 6 bases from V and 6 bases from J; junction bases left unmatched: 4. The CDR3 consists of 13 residues. CDR1 and CDR2 from the germline V gene are SQVTM and ANQGSEA. CDR3 protein: CSVPGQGVNEQFF. The CDR3 bases are TGCAGCGTACCGGGACAGGGGGTCAATGAGCAGTTCTTC.

V gene TRBV5-1 combines with J gene TRBJ2-1, with 7 bases aligning to TRBD2. The V segment lost 2 bases and the J segment 0 bases; nucleotides outside the gene matches: 5. The germline gives CDR1 SGHRS, CDR2 YFSETQ. This CDR3 has 16 amino acids. Here the CDR3 DNA reads TGCGCCAGCAGCTTCCGTCTAGCGGCCTCCTACAATGAGCAGTTCTTC. As protein: CASSFRLAASYNEQFF.

The chain carries TRBV9 and TRBJ2-7, with 8 bases matching TRBD1. The CDR3 spans 13 residues. With 7 bases clipped from V and 4 bases from J, the junction kept 7 bases outside the gene matches. Per the germline V gene, CDR1 is SGDLS and CDR2 is YYNGEE. CDR3 sequence reads: CASALRQGYEQYF. As DNA, the CDR3 is TGTGCCAGCGCCCTAAGACAGGGGTACGAGCAGTACTTC.

The chain employs TRBV28 and TRBJ2-6, with 9 bases that match TRBD1. The CDR3 extends over 16 amino acids. Trimming removed 5 bases from V and 3 bases from J; junction bases left unmatched: 5. Germline V lookup: CDR1 MDHEN, CDR2 SYDVKM. CDR3 coding DNA: TGTGCCAGCAGTACACAGGGGGCGCTTGGGGCCAACGTCCTGACTTTC. Its protein is CASSTQGALGANVLTF. Full variable domain (rest looked up from reference TRBV28 and TRBJ2-6): DVKVTQSSRYLVKRTGEKVFLECVQDMDHENMFWYRQDPGLGLRLIYFSYDVKMKEKGDIPEGYSVSREKKERFSLILESASTNQTSMYLCASSTQGALGANVLTFGAGSRLTVL.

V gene TRBV29-1 combines with J gene TRBJ2-6, with D unclear. The length of the CDR3 is 14 residues. The germline V gene has CDR1 SQVTM and CDR2 ANQGSEA. The V end lost 4 bases, the J end lost 1 base, and 8 bases lay between the germline ends. In nucleotides, the CDR3 is TGCAGCGTTGCAAAAACTTCTGGGGCCAACGTCCTGACTTTC. Translating it yields CSVAKTSGANVLTF.

The chain has TRBV29-1 and TRBJ1-1; possible D gene TRBD1, 5 bases. Germline V gene sequence: CDR1 SQVTM, CDR2 ANQGSEA. The CDR3 runs 12 residues. Trimming left V 7 bases short and J 4 bases short, with 13 bases between. CDR3 sequence reads: CSASQGGTEAFF. DNA of the CDR3: TGCAGCGCATCCCAGGGCGGCACTGAAGCTTTCTTT.

The gene calls are TRBV9 and TRBJ2-2, with TRBD1 matching 7 bases. V lost 4 bases and J lost 5; bases outside the gene matches: 8. Germline-derived CDR1 and CDR2 are SGDLS and YYNGEE. The length of the CDR3 is 15 residues. The CDR3 loop is CASSIHRGKTGELFF. The CDR3 DNA sequence: TGTGCCAGCAGCATTCACAGGGGTAAAACCGGGGAGCTGTTTTTT.

The chain has TRBV6-6 and TRBJ1-5; TRBD1 aligns across 7 bases. V was pared by 10 bases and J by 11 bases, with 11 bases of the junction left unmatched. CDR1 and CDR2 (germline): MNHNY, SVGAGI (reference sequence). This CDR3 contains 12 residues. The CDR3 bases are TGTGCCATTTGGGACAGCGGTTGGTCCCAGCATTTT. It specifies CAIWDSGWSQHF.

The chain uses TRBV4-1 and TRBJ2-7; 9 bases agree with TRBD1. V was clipped by 2 bases and J by 3 bases; unmatched bases: 5. Looked up from germline, CDR1 is MGHRA and CDR2 is YSYEKL. CDR3 length equals 15 residues. CDR3 residues: CASSQRWTGDYEQYF. The CDR3 nucleotides read TGCGCCAGCAGCCAAAGGTGGACAGGGGACTACGAGCAGTACTTC.

For the CDR3, the DNA is TGTGCCAGCAGCTTAGAGGGACTAGGGTTGGACGAGCAGTACTTC. This gives the protein CASSLEGLGLDEQYF. The chain couples TRBV7-2 to TRBJ2-7; 8 bases agree with TRBD2. The germline V gene has CDR1 SGHTA and CDR2 FQGNSA. The CDR3 loop spans 15 amino acids. After removal of 1 base from V and 5 bases from J, the junction contained 7 bases not matched to a gene.

Here the CDR3 DNA reads TGTGCCAGCAGTGAAGACAGGGGGACAAACTACGAGCAGTACTTC. It specifies CASSEDRGTNYEQYF. This chain links TRBV6-1 with TRBJ2-7, with TRBD1 matching 8 bases. The J segment lost 3 bases and the V segment lost 1 base, leaving 5 bases of the junction unmatched. The CDR3 contains 15 residues. Germline V gene sequence: CDR1 MNHNS, CDR2 SASEGT.

This chain joins TRBV7-2 and TRBJ2-7; 7 bases are shared with TRBD1. Germline CDR1 and CDR2: SGHTA and FQGNSA. Trimming at V came to 4 bases and at J to 1 base, leaving 7 bases not matched to a gene. CDR3 length: 15 amino acids. The DNA for the CDR3 is TGTGCCAGCAGCTACGACAGGGATCAATCCTACGAGCAGTACTTC. Its protein product is CASSYDRDQSYEQYF.

V gene TRBV4-3 combines with J gene TRBJ2-1; the match to TRBD2 covers 7 bases. The V gene's germline CDR1 is LGHNA and CDR2 YSLEER. The CDR3 spans 15 residues. Losses at the gene ends were 1 base for V and 4 bases for J; bases not matched to a gene: 4. The CDR3: CASSQVPGLYNEQFF. The CDR3 coding sequence is TGCGCCAGCAGCCAAGTGCCGGGACTATACAATGAGCAGTTCTTC.

The V call is TRBV5-4, the J call TRBJ2-7; perhaps TRBD2 as D (7 bases). Germline CDR1 and CDR2: SGHNT and YYREEE (reference sequence). The CDR3 sequence is 14 residues long. Trimming left V 4 bases short and J 6 bases short, with 17 bases between. CDR3 amino acids: CASSGGVQGGEQYF. The CDR3 DNA reads TGTGCCAGCAGCGGGGGGGTACAGGGAGGCGAGCAGTACTTC. The whole variable domain, remainder taken from reference TRBV5-4 and TRBJ2-7, is ETGVTQSPTHLIKTRGQQVTLRCSSQSGHNTVSWYQQALGQGPQFIFQYYREEENGRGNFPPRFSGLQFPNYSSELNVNALELDDSALYLCASSGGVQGGEQYFGPGTRLTVT.

The table lists this clone with a few counts. The chain is built from TRBV7-9 and TRBJ2-3; 7 nucleotides line up with TRBD1. The CDR3 sequence is 15 residues long. With V trimmed by 5 bases and J by 0 bases, 5 bases remained unmatched. CDR1 SEHNR and CDR2 FQNEAQ come from the germline V gene (reference sequence). The CDR3 loop is CASSPDRISTDTQYF. Here the CDR3 DNA reads TGTGCCAGCAGCCCGGACAGGATTAGCACAGATACGCAGTATTTT.

CDR3 in DNA: TGTGCCATCAGTGTAAGCGGGGACTACGAGCAGTACTTC. It translates to CAISVSGDYEQYF. V gene TRBV10-3 combines with J gene TRBJ2-7; TRBD2 matches at 7 bases. The trim removed 4 bases at V and 3 bases at J, leaving 3 bases unmatched. The CDR3 covers 13 residues. Germline assignment: CDR1 ENHRY and CDR2 SYGVKD.